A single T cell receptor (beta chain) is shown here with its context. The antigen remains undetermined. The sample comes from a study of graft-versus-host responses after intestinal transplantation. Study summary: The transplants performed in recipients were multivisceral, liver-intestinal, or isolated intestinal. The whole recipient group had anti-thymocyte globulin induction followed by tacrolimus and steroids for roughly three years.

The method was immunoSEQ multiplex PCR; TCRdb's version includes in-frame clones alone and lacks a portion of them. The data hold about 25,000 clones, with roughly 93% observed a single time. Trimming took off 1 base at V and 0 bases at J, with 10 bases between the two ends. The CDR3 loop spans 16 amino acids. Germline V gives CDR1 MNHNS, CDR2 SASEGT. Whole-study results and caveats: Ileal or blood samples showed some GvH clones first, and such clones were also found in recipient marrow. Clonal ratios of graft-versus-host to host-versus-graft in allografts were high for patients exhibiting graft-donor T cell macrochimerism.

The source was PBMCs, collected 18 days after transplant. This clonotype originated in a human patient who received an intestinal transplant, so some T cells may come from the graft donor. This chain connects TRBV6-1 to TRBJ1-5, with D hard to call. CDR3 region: CASSEEGRVSNQPQHF. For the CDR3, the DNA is TGTGCCAGCAGTGAAGAAGGCCGGGTTAGCAATCAGCCCCAGCATTTT.